This T cell receptor (beta chain) was sequenced for a study of CD8 T cells in ankylosing spondylitis. In germline, CDR1 is MNHEY, CDR2 SMNVEV (reference sequence). Trimming cost V 4 bases and J 6 bases; bases outside gene matches: 11. This CDR3 comprises 16 residues. Each TCR beta library was made by quantitative 5'-RACE that incorporated molecular barcodes. One entry per CDR3 protein, called by TCRdb with MiXCR from the 5' RACE reads. The table records fewer than 400,000 distinct CDR3 sequences, approximately 15% of them present only once. A remark on this clonotype: Its antigen is not identified.

General study findings and limits: Within matched ankylosing spondylitis synovial fluid, disease-linked clones were reportedly significantly enriched. Blood of patients with ankylosing spondylitis appeared to be characterized by a TCR beta motif of eight highly homologous variants. In the blood and synovial fluid of reactive arthritis, some motif variants had been previously reported.

J is TRBJ2-7 and V is TRBV27; 11 bases are shared with TRBD1. This clonotype originated in a male donor with ankylosing spondylitis or in good health (not recorded which). The sequenced sample consisted of blood, either unsorted or a sorted T cell fraction (not recorded which). CDR3 in amino acids: CASSYKRGQGVGEQYF. CDR3 in DNA: TGTGCCAGCAGTTATAAACGGGGACAGGGGGTCGGCGAGCAGTACTTC.